One sample yielded the 22 T cell receptor beta chains listed below, sequenced in a study of CD8+CD57+ T cells in acquired aplastic anemia. The use of genomic DNA as template underpinned the TCR beta VDJ and CDR3 profiling. Using its own MiXCR run on the reads, TCRdb lists one record per CDR3 protein. This sample has around 500,000 distinct CDR3 sequences, with about a third found just once. Selection for sequencing was limited to patients who had shown CD8+CD57+ cell expansion by flow cytometry. Sequenced input: sorted CD4+, CD8+, or CD8+CD57+ T cells (not recorded which) from PBMCs. The origin of the receptors is a human donor with aplastic anemia.

This clonotype was seen repeatedly, ten times or more. This sequence joins TRBV2 and TRBJ1-1; TRBD1 agrees at 7 bases. Germline CDR1 reads SNHLY; CDR2 reads FYNNEI. J gave up 5 bases and V 10 bases, and 10 bases lay outside the gene matches. The length of the CDR3 is 13 residues. CDR3 DNA sequence: TGTGCCACAAAGGGCAGGGGGGTAACTGAAGCTTTCTTT. This codes for CATKGRGVTEAFF.

The chain carries TRBV7-2 and TRBJ2-2; 10 bases are a match to TRBD2. V dropped 5 bases and J dropped 7; count of bases not matched to a gene: 7. Germline V CDR1 and CDR2: SGHTA, FQGNSA. The CDR3 is 15 amino acids. CDR3 sequence (DNA): TGTGCCAGCAGCCCTAGCGGGGGACATGGCGGGGAGCTGTTTTTT. It encodes CASSPSGGHGGELFF.

The genes are TRBV15 and TRBJ2-5, with 14 bases aligning to TRBD2. This CDR3 is 17 amino acids long. Trimming removed 0 bases from V and 3 bases from J; junction bases left unmatched: 3. Looked up from germline, CDR1 is LNHNV and CDR2 is YYDKDF (reference sequence). The CDR3 sequence: CATSREEGLAGEETQYF. The CDR3 bases are TGTGCCACCAGCAGAGAGGAGGGACTAGCGGGGGAAGAGACCCAGTACTTC.

V and J are TRBV10-3 and TRBJ2-1, with 7 bases aligning to TRBD1. Looked up from germline, CDR1 is ENHRY and CDR2 is SYGVKD. The V gene end was trimmed by 10 bases and the J gene end by 7 bases; junction bases not matched to a gene: 16. The CDR3 is made up of 15 amino acids. The CDR3: CATRDSSYGGNEQFF. In DNA form, the CDR3 reads TGTGCCACCAGGGACAGCTCGTATGGTGGAAATGAGCAGTTCTTC.

The rearrangement links TRBV10-3 to TRBJ2-7, with a tentative D call TRBD2 (6 bases). V dropped 5 bases and J dropped 6 bases, with 17 bases sitting between them. The CDR3 covers 14 residues. The germline CDR1 and CDR2 sequences are ENHRY and SYGVKD. Written as DNA, the CDR3 is TGTGCCATCAGTTACTTAGGGGCCGGGAGCGAGCAGTACTTC. This sequence encodes CAISYLGAGSEQYF.

About this clonotype itself: This sequence may be a read error, since a much larger clone differs from it by one base. This chain uses TRBV19 with TRBJ1-1; TRBD1 is a possible D gene (5 bases). Trimming pared 3 bases from V and 5 bases from J, leaving 13 bases between. The V gene's germline CDR1 is LNHDA and CDR2 SQIVND (reference sequence). This CDR3 comprises 14 residues. The CDR3 DNA is TGTGCCAGTAGTATCGGGGCCTACGTGACTGAAGCTTTCTTT. This translates into CASSIGAYVTEAFF.

This clonotype was recorded many times. This chain joins TRBV11-2 and TRBJ1-6; no firm D call. Germline-derived CDR1 and CDR2 are SGHAT and FQNNGV. CDR3 size: 16 residues. The V and J ends lost 1 base and 9 bases respectively, with 16 bases between them. The CDR3 nucleotides are TGTGCCAGCAGCTTAGGTGGACTGACGTTTGGTTCACCCCTCCACTTT. It encodes CASSLGGLTFGSPLHF.

The rearrangement joins TRBV9 to TRBJ2-5; weak D call: TRBD1 (5 bases). V gave up 1 base and J gave up 5 bases, with 9 bases separating them. The germline gives CDR1 SGDLS, CDR2 YYNGEE. This CDR3 is 13 amino acids long. The CDR3 sequence: CASSVSGYETQYF. Here the CDR3 DNA reads TGTGCCAGCAGCGTATCAGGGTACGAGACCCAGTACTTC. Filled out from reference TRBV9 and TRBJ2-5, the complete variable domain reads DSGVTQTPKHLITATGQRVTLRCSPRSGDLSVYWYQQSLDQGLQFLIQYYNGEERAKGNILERFSAQQFPDLHSELNLSSLELGDSALYFCASSVSGYETQYFGPGTRLLVL.

In this sample, this clonotype turned up many times. The rearrangement joins TRBV20-1 to TRBJ1-6, with TRBD1 identical over 10 bases. CDR1 DFQATT and CDR2 SNEGSKA come from the germline V gene (reference sequence). The CDR3 runs 15 residues. V shed 5 bases and J 7 bases; nucleotides not matched to a gene: 8. The CDR3, as DNA: TGCAGTGCTCGGAGAGGGACAGGGGTCAATTCACCCCTCCACTTT. Amino acid sequence: CSARRGTGVNSPLHF.

This chain uses TRBV15 with TRBJ2-5; no firm D call. The CDR3 consists of 15 residues. From germline, CDR1 is LNHNV and CDR2 YYDKDF (reference sequence). Trimming pared 0 bases from V and 6 bases from J, leaving 14 bases between. CDR3 amino acids: CATSRDRVLWQTQYF. CDR3 DNA: TGTGCCACCAGCAGAGATCGCGTACTTTGGCAGACCCAGTACTTC. The whole variable domain, remainder taken from reference TRBV15 and TRBJ2-5, is DAMVIQNPRYQVTQFGKPVTLSCSQTLNHNVMYWYQQKSSQAPKLLFHYYDKDFNNEADTPDNFQSRRPNTSFCFLDIRSPGLGDTAMYLCATSRDRVLWQTQYFGPGTRLLVL.

The chain links TRBV7-9 to TRBJ1-2; D call uncertain. Between the trimmed V and J ends, which lost 0 bases and 8 bases, there was a span of 10 bases. Germline V lookup: CDR1 SEHNR, CDR2 FQNEAQ (reference sequence). CDR3 length equals 13 residues. CDR3 nucleotide sequence: TGTGCCAGCAGCTTAGCGAACGGAGGCGGCTACACCTTC. This sequence encodes CASSLANGGGYTF.

The sample holds many counts of this clonotype. The chain is built from TRBV9 and TRBJ1-6; D ambiguous. This CDR3 has 17 residues. CDR1 is SGDLS, CDR2 YYNGEE, per germline. The germline V and J ends were trimmed by 3 bases and 9 bases, with 22 bases remaining between them. DNA for the CDR3: TGTGCCAGCAGCGCCAAAGGTGGGGTTACCGGTCGTTCACCCCTCCACTTT. Protein sequence: CASSAKGGVTGRSPLHF.

The V and J genes are TRBV11-2 and TRBJ2-7; D may correspond to TRBD1 or TRBD2 (5 bases each). The germline CDR1 and CDR2 sequences are SGHAT and FQNNGV. The V and J ends lost 1 base and 2 bases respectively, with 12 bases between them. CDR3 size: 15 residues. CDR3 bases: TGTGCCAGCAGCTTAGTTCTCCGGGACCCCTACGAGCAGTACTTC. Protein sequence: CASSLVLRDPYEQYF.

This clonotype appeared many times. This rearrangement joins TRBV20-1 to TRBJ1-2; D unclear. Germline V CDR1 and CDR2: DFQATT, SNEGSKA (reference sequence). V was shortened by 0 bases and J by 4 bases, with 12 bases between the two germline ends. The CDR3 consists of 14 residues. In DNA form, the CDR3 reads TGCAGTGCTAGAGATCTTAACAGCCTCTATGGCTACACCTTC. Its protein product is CSARDLNSLYGYTF.

This clonotype has a handful of counts. The rearrangement links TRBV25-1 to TRBJ1-2; possible D gene TRBD1, 6 bases. The CDR3 is made up of 15 amino acids. The V gene's germline CDR1 is MGHDK and CDR2 SYGVNS. V was shortened by 8 bases and J by 0 bases, with 16 bases between the two germline ends. CDR3 protein: CASSPADSPNYGYTF. DNA for the CDR3: TGTGCCAGCTCACCAGCGGACAGTCCTAACTATGGCTACACCTTC.

The J gene is TRBJ2-7, the V gene TRBV5-6; TRBD1 aligns across 7 bases. The CDR3 has 17 residues. J lost 2 bases, V lost 4 bases, and 15 bases had no gene match. Germline V CDR1 and CDR2: SGHDT, YYEEEE. CDR3 sequence: CASSHLACDRAPYEQYF. The DNA for the CDR3 is TGTGCCAGCAGCCACCTGGCATGTGACAGGGCGCCCTACGAGCAGTACTTC.

J is TRBJ1-5 and V is TRBV5-6; D is unresolved. Germline V gene lookup returns CDR1 SGHDT and CDR2 YYEEEE. The V gene lost 1 base and the J gene lost 9 bases, with 8 bases spanning the gap. CDR3 length equals 12 residues. The CDR3 here is CASSLYWGPQHF. The CDR3 DNA follows: TGTGCCAGCAGCTTGTATTGGGGGCCCCAGCATTTT.

The genes are TRBV29-1 and TRBJ1-2; TRBD1 is a possible D gene (5 bases). CDR1 and CDR2 from the germline V gene are SQVTM and ANQGSEA. The V end was cut by 5 bases, the J end by 4 bases, with 14 bases between. This CDR3 spans 13 amino acids. CDR3 in DNA: TGCAGCGTTTGGGGGATTGACACCTATGGCTACACCTTC. This sequence encodes CSVWGIDTYGYTF.

V gene TRBV25-1 combines with J gene TRBJ1-5; D uncertain. The CDR3 sequence is 14 residues long. Germline loops: CDR1 MGHDK, CDR2 SYGVNS. Deletions cut 1 base from V and 3 bases from J, with 7 bases between. In DNA form, the CDR3 reads TGTGCCAGCAGTGAATGGCATTTCAATCAGCCCCAGCATTTT. Protein: CASSEWHFNQPQHF.

With regard to this clonotype: Germline is not matched at one junction end, which may reflect a read error. The chain links TRBV5-4 to TRBJ1-2; 7 positions agree with TRBD1. From germline, CDR1 is SGHNT and CDR2 YYREEE (reference sequence). The CDR3 has 15 amino acids. The CDR3 sequence: CASNLGDRESRGYTF. Written as DNA, the CDR3 is TGTGCCAGCAACTTGGGCGACAGGGAATCGCGGGGCTACACCTTC.

This clonotype has a handful of counts. V and J are TRBV24-1 and TRBJ2-1; 8 positions agree with TRBD1. The CDR3 consists of 15 residues. The V segment lost 3 bases and the J segment 7 bases; nucleotides outside the gene matches: 7. CDR1 and CDR2 (germline): KGHDR, SFDVKD. As DNA, the CDR3 is TGTGCCACCAGTGATATGTCGGACAGGGTAAATGAGCAGTTCTTC. Translation gives CATSDMSDRVNEQFF.

This clonotype was found many times. The chain has TRBV15 and TRBJ2-3, with D unresolved. V was clipped by 3 bases and J by 6 bases, with 10 bases between them. The germline gives CDR1 LNHNV, CDR2 YYDKDF (reference sequence). The CDR3 runs to 13 residues. The CDR3 spells CATSRSPSDTQYF. CDR3 bases: TGTGCCACCAGCAGGTCCCCATCTGATACGCAGTATTTT.